This entry features one T cell receptor (beta chain) sequence. Random hexamers were used to reverse transcribe an amount of roughly 0.5 to 1 ug RNA. Amplification of TCR beta CDR3 across 54 Vbeta and 13 Jbeta was performed with immunoSEQ multiplex PCR. Via MiXCR, TCRdb re-called the immunoSEQ multiplex PCR reads, giving one row per CDR3 protein. The sample consists of some 190,000 distinct CDR3 sequences, 90% to 95% of them appearing once. This record comes from a study of CD8 T cells in Susac syndrome. Losses at the gene ends were 0 bases for V and 5 bases for J; bases not matched to a gene: 3. Germline V gene data show CDR1 as SGHRS and CDR2 as YFSETQ. The CDR3 contains 14 residues. The authors carried out high-throughput sequencing of TCR beta. They applied it to CD8+ and CD4+ T cells obtained from blood. Age- and sex-matched healthy donors served as the control group. FACS enriched CD8+ TEMRA cells, while bulk CD8+ and CD4+ were negatively isolated.

This TCR was sampled from a human donor in good health. Sequences were obtained from CD4+ T cells from PBMCs. This sequence joins TRBV5-1 and TRBJ2-7; 9 bases are shared with TRBD1. Here the CDR3 DNA reads TGCGCCAGCAGCTTGGCCCGGGACAGGGACGAGCAGTACTTC. It codes for CASSLARDRDEQYF.